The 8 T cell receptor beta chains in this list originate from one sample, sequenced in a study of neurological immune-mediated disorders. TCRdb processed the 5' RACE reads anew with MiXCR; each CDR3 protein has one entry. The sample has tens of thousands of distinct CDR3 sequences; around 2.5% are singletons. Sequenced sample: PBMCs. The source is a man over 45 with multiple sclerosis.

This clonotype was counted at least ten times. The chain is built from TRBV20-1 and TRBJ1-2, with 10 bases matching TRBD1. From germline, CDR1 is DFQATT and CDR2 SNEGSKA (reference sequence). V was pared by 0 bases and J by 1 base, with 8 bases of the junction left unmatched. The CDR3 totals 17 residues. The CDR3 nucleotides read TGCAGTGCTAGAGAGGTCGACAGGGGGCAGGATAACTATGGCTACACCTTC. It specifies CSAREVDRGQDNYGYTF.

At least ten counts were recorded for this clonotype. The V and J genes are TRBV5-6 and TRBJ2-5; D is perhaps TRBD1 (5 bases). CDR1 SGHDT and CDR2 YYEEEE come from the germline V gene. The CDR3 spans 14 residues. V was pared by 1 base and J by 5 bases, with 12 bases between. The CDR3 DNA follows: TGTGCCAGCAGCTTGCCGTCAGGGTGGGAGACCCAGTACTTC. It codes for CASSLPSGWETQYF. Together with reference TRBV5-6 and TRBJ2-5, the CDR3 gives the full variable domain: DAGVTQSPTHLIKTRGQQVTLRCSPKSGHDTVSWYQQALGQGPQFIFQYYEEEERQRGNFPDRFSGHQFPNYSSELNVNALLLGDSALYLCASSLPSGWETQYFGPGTRLLVL.

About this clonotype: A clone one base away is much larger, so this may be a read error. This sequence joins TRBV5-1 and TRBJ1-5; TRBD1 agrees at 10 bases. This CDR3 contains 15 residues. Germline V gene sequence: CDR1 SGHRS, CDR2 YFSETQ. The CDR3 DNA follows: TGCGCCAGCAGCTTGGCGGGACAGGGGAATCAGCACCAGCATTTT. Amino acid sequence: CASSLAGQGNQHQHF.

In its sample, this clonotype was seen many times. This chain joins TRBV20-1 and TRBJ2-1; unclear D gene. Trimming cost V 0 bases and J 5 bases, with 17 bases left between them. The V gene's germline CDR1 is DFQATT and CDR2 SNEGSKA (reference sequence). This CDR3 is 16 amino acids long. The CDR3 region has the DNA TGCAGTGCTAGAGATATAGCCCCCGGGCCCCACAATGAGCAGTTCTTC. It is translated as CSARDIAPGPHNEQFF.

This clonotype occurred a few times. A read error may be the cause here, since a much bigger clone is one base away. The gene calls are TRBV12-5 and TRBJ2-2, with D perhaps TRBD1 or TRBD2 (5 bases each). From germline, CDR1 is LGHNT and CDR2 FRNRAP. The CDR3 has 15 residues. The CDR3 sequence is CASGSSTEATGKLFF. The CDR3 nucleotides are TGTGCTAGTGGTTCTTCGACAGAGGCTACCGGGAAGCTGTTTTTT. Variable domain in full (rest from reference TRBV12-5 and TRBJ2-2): DARVTQTPRHKVTEMGQEVTMRCQPILGHNTVFWYRQTMMQGLELLAYFRNRAPLDDSGMPKDRFSAEMPDATLATLKIQPSEPRDSAVYFCASGSSTEATGKLFFGEGSRLTVL.

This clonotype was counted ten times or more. CDR3 DNA: TGCGCCAGCAGCTTGGGGGCCCCACCCCTCCACTTT. This translates into CASSLGAPPLHF. The genes are TRBV5-1 and TRBJ1-6; D not resolved. V was clipped by 0 bases and J by 11 bases, with 6 bases between them. Per the germline V gene, CDR1 is SGHRS and CDR2 is YFSETQ. The CDR3 length is 12 residues.

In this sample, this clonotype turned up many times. The CDR3 sequence is CASSLTTTSGGGHEQYF. The CDR3 coding sequence is TGCGCCAGCAGCTTGACCACAACTAGCGGGGGGGGCCACGAGCAGTACTTC. This chain connects TRBV5-1 to TRBJ2-7; TRBD2 agrees at 13 bases. V lost 1 base and J lost 5; bases outside the gene matches: 9. The V gene's germline CDR1 is SGHRS and CDR2 YFSETQ. This CDR3 is built from 17 residues.

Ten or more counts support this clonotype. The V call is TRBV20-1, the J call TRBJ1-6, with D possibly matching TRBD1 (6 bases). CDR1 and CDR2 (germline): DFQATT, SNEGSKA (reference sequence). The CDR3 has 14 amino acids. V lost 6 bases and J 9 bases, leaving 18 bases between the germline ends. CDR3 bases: TGCAGTGCAAAACCACAGGGCATGGGTTCACCCCTCCACTTT. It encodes CSAKPQGMGSPLHF.